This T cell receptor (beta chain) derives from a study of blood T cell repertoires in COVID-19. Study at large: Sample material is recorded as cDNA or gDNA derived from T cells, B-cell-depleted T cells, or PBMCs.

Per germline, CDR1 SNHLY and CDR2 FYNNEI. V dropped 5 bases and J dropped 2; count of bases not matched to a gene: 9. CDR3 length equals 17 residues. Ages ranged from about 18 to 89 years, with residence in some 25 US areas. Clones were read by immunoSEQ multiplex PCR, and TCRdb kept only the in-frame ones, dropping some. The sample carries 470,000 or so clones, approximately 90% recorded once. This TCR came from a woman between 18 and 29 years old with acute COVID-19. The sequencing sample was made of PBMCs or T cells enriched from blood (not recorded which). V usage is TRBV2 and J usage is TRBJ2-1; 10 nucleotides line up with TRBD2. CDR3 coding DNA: TGTGCCAGCAGTACTTTAGCGGGAGGACCAACCTACAATGAGCAGTTCTTC. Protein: CASSTLAGGPTYNEQFF.